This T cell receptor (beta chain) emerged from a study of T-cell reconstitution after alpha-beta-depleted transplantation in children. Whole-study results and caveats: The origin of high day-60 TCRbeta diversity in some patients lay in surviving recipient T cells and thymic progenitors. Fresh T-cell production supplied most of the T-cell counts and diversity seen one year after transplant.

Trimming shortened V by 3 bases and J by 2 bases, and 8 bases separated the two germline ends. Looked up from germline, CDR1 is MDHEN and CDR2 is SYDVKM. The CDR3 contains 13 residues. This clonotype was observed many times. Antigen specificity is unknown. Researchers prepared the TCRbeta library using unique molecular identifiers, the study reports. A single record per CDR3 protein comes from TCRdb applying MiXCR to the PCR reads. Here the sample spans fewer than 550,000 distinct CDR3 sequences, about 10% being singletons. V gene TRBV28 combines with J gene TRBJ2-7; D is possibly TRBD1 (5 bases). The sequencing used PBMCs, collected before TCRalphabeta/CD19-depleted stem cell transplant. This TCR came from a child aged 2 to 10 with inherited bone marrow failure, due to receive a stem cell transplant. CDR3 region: CASSFWGPYEQYF. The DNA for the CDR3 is TGTGCCAGCAGTTTCTGGGGCCCCTACGAGCAGTACTTC. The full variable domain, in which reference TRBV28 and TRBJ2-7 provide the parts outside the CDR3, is DVKVTQSSRYLVKRTGEKVFLECVQDMDHENMFWYRQDPGLGLRLIYFSYDVKMKEKGDIPEGYSVSREKKERFSLILESASTNQTSMYLCASSFWGPYEQYFGPGTRLTVT.